A selection of T cell receptor beta chains follows, all from one sample in a study of blood T cell repertoires in COVID-19. Repertoires were generated with immunoSEQ multiplex PCR, while TCRdb's copy carries only in-frame clones and drops some. The sample holds some 26,000 clones, roughly nine tenths seen once. The sample comprised peripheral blood. The receptors were sampled from a human donor with active COVID-19. The donor label of this sample is uncertain. Both conserved end residues are part of each CDR3. The order of the fields is D gene, clone size, V gene, J gene, CDR3 protein, CDR3 DNA. A D gene is named only where the DNA matches it firmly. Where a row states a size, it is once, few, many or the class of an expanded clone; other rows omit it.

D: NA; size: once; V: TRBV6-6; J: TRBJ2-6; CDR3: CASSPGDLNSGANVLTF; DNA: TGTGCCAGCAGTCCGGGGGACCTCAATTCTGGGGCCAACGTCCTGACTTTC
D: TRBD1; size: few; V: TRBV19; J: TRBJ2-1; CDR3: CASSISLGTGSFF; DNA: TGTGCCAGTAGTATATCTCTCGGGACAGGGTCGTTCTTC
D: TRBD1; size: NA; V: TRBV29-1; J: TRBJ1-2; CDR3: CSVEVRGGGVYGYTF; DNA: TGCAGCGTTGAAGTACGTGGAGGGGGCGTCTATGGCTACACCTTC
D: TRBD2; size: NA; V: TRBV6-5; J: TRBJ2-1; CDR3: CASTRGGLYYNEQFF; DNA: TGTGCCAGCACTCGCGGGGGGCTATACTACAATGAGCAGTTCTTC
D: TRBD2; size: NA; V: TRBV7-6; J: TRBJ2-1; CDR3: CASSGSGLAGGRSFLYNEQFF; DNA: TGTGCCAGCAGCGGATCGGGACTAGCGGGAGGGCGGTCCTTTCTCTACAATGAGCAGTTCTTC
D: TRBD2; size: NA; V: TRBV27; J: TRBJ2-1; CDR3: CASSILRTSGMNEQFF; DNA: TGTGCCAGCAGCATATTAAGGACTAGCGGGATGAATGAGCAGTTCTTC
D: NA; size: NA; V: TRBV7-2; J: TRBJ1-2; CDR3: CASTPLRDTYGYTF; DNA: TGTGCCAGCACCCCGCTCCGGGACACGTATGGCTACACCTTC
D: TRBD2; size: NA; V: TRBV27; J: TRBJ2-1; CDR3: CASSRLAGQYNEQFF; DNA: TGTGCCAGCAGTAGACTAGCGGGACAATACAATGAGCAGTTCTTC
D: NA; size: NA; V: TRBV29-1; J: TRBJ1-1; CDR3: CSVGAYNTEAFF; DNA: TGCAGCGTTGGCGCTTACAACACTGAAGCTTTCTTT
D: NA; size: once; V: TRBV2; J: TRBJ1-1; CDR3: CASGEVGGLEAFF; DNA: TGTGCCAGCGGAGAGGTAGGAGGCCTTGAAGCTTTCTTT
D: NA; size: NA; V: TRBV15; J: TRBJ1-1; CDR3: CATSRAGRGAQAFF; DNA: TGTGCCACCAGCAGAGCTGGCAGGGGCGCCCAAGCTTTCTTT
D: NA; size: NA; V: TRBV30; J: TRBJ1-3; CDR3: CAWGQGGNTIYF; DNA: TGTGCCTGGGGCCAGGGTGGAAACACCATATATTTT
D: NA; size: NA; V: TRBV7-9; J: TRBJ1-1; CDR3: CASSVAGQGNTEAFF; DNA: TGTGCCAGCAGCGTGGCAGGGCAGGGAAACACTGAAGCTTTCTTT
D: TRBD2; size: NA; V: TRBV9; J: TRBJ2-3; CDR3: CASRGGGTDTQYF; DNA: TGTGCCAGCAGGGGAGGGGGCACAGATACGCAGTATTTT
D: NA; size: NA; V: TRBV5-1; J: TRBJ2-7; CDR3: CASSSNLEQYF; DNA: TGCGCCAGCAGCTCCAATCTAGAGCAGTACTTC
D: TRBD2; size: NA; V: TRBV19; J: TRBJ2-1; CDR3: CASVAGTSGNKPYNEQFF; DNA: TGTGCCAGTGTAGCCGGGACTAGCGGGAACAAGCCCTACAATGAGCAGTTCTTC
D: TRBD2; size: NA; V: TRBV11-2; J: TRBJ2-7; CDR3: CASSLEIGLAATSYEQYF; DNA: TGTGCCAGCAGCTTAGAAATCGGACTAGCGGCGACCTCCTACGAGCAGTACTTC
D: NA; size: few; V: TRBV7-8; J: TRBJ1-5; CDR3: CASSLYQGQPQHF; DNA: TGTGCCAGCAGCTTATACCAGGGGCAGCCCCAGCATTTT
D: TRBD1; size: once; V: TRBV6-6; J: TRBJ2-6; CDR3: CASSRSGTGLGANVLTF; DNA: TGTGCCAGCAGTCGCTCCGGGACAGGGCTCGGGGCCAACGTCCTGACTTTC
D: TRBD2; size: NA; V: TRBV5-1; J: TRBJ2-1; CDR3: CASSLASGRNTGNEQFF; DNA: TGCGCCAGCAGCTTGGCTAGCGGGAGGAACACGGGGAATGAGCAGTTCTTC
D: TRBD2; size: NA; V: TRBV3-1/TRBV3-2; J: TRBJ2-7; CDR3: CASSRGLAGGHTYEQYF; DNA: TGTGCCAGCAGCCGGGGACTAGCGGGAGGTCATACCTACGAGCAGTACTTC
D: NA; size: NA; V: TRBV9; J: TRBJ2-1; CDR3: CASSVGASVNNEQFF; DNA: TGTGCCAGCAGCGTAGGGGCTAGCGTAAACAATGAGCAGTTCTTC
D: TRBD2; size: once; V: TRBV18; J: TRBJ2-7; CDR3: CASSPGTSIYEQYF; DNA: TGTGCCAGCTCACCCGGGACTAGCATCTACGAGCAGTACTTC
D: NA; size: NA; V: TRBV11-2; J: TRBJ1-4; CDR3: CASSLGRNEKLFF; DNA: TGTGCCAGCAGCTTAGGCAGGAATGAAAAACTGTTTTTT
D: NA; size: NA; V: TRBV7-8; J: TRBJ2-1; CDR3: CASSSRVPGNEQFF; DNA: TGTGCCAGCAGCTCACGAGTCCCGGGGAATGAGCAGTTCTTC
D: TRBD1; size: NA; V: TRBV19; J: TRBJ1-1; CDR3: CASSTRDRGKPEAFF; DNA: TGTGCCAGTAGTACCCGGGACAGGGGAAAGCCTGAAGCTTTCTTT
D: NA; size: NA; V: TRBV18; J: TRBJ2-7; CDR3: CASSPGSGEQYF; DNA: TGTGCCAGCTCACCGGGTTCGGGCGAGCAGTACTTC
D: TRBD2; size: NA; V: TRBV11-2; J: TRBJ2-2; CDR3: CASRPPGLESGELFF; DNA: TGTGCCAGCAGACCCCCGGGACTAGAGTCCGGGGAGCTGTTTTTT
D: TRBD2; size: NA; V: TRBV6-1; J: TRBJ2-7; CDR3: CASSGASGSSYEQYF; DNA: TGTGCCAGCAGTGGAGCTAGCGGGTCATCCTACGAGCAGTACTTC
D: TRBD1; size: NA; V: TRBV9; J: TRBJ2-7; CDR3: CASSVGTSGTANYEQYF; DNA: TGTGCCAGCAGCGTAGGGACTTCCGGGACAGCGAACTACGAGCAGTACTTC
D: TRBD1; size: once; V: TRBV9; J: TRBJ2-4; CDR3: CASSDRGENIQYF; DNA: TGTGCCAGCTCCGACAGGGGAGAAAACATTCAGTACTTC
D: NA; size: once; V: TRBV6-2/TRBV6-3; J: TRBJ2-5; CDR3: CASSPFWARETQYF; DNA: TGTGCCAGCAGCCCATTTTGGGCCCGTGAGACCCAGTACTTC
D: NA; size: NA; V: TRBV14; J: TRBJ1-2; CDR3: CASSQGGSWYGYTF; DNA: TGTGCCAGCAGCCAAGGCGGGAGTTGGTACGGCTACACCTTC
D: NA; size: NA; V: TRBV2; J: TRBJ1-1; CDR3: CASSESVYTEAFF; DNA: TGTGCCAGCAGTGAGTCAGTTTACACTGAAGCTTTCTTT
D: NA; size: NA; V: TRBV7-9; J: TRBJ1-2; CDR3: CASSPDPGDTDYGYTF; DNA: TGTGCCAGCAGCCCTGACCCCGGGGATACGGACTATGGCTACACCTTC
D: NA; size: NA; V: TRBV30; J: TRBJ1-1; CDR3: CAWRLGTEAFF; DNA: TGTGCCTGGAGGCTCGGGACTGAAGCTTTCTTT
D: TRBD2; size: NA; V: TRBV30; J: TRBJ2-7; CDR3: CAYDTRRGSSYEQYF; DNA: TGTGCCTATGACACCCGACGCGGGAGCTCCTACGAGCAGTACTTC
D: TRBD2; size: NA; V: TRBV2; J: TRBJ2-3; CDR3: CASRSGGGDTQYF; DNA: TGTGCCAGCAGATCGGGAGGCGGAGATACGCAGTATTTT
D: NA; size: NA; V: TRBV3-1/TRBV3-2; J: TRBJ2-3; CDR3: CASSQDNSSGSTDTQYF; DNA: TGTGCCAGCAGCCAAGACAACTCAAGCGGTAGCACAGATACGCAGTATTTT
D: TRBD1; size: NA; V: TRBV14; J: TRBJ2-2; CDR3: CASSQDGRGRFGELFF; DNA: TGTGCCAGCAGCCAAGACGGAAGGGGGCGGTTCGGGGAGCTGTTTTTT
D: NA; size: NA; V: TRBV5-1; J: TRBJ2-5; CDR3: CASSNWFGLETQYF; DNA: TGCGCCAGCAGCAATTGGTTCGGGTTAGAGACCCAGTACTTC
D: NA; size: NA; V: TRBV6-5; J: TRBJ2-3; CDR3: CASRSGETSTDTQYF; DNA: TGTGCCAGCAGATCCGGTGAGACAAGCACAGATACGCAGTATTTT
D: NA; size: NA; V: TRBV7-3; J: TRBJ2-3; CDR3: CASSPYPGLSTDTQYF; DNA: TGTGCCAGCAGCCCCTATCCGGGACTGTCCACAGATACGCAGTATTTT
D: TRBD2; size: NA; V: TRBV7-9; J: TRBJ2-1; CDR3: CASSLASLGSGRANEQFF; DNA: TGTGCCAGCAGCTTAGCTTCCTTGGGGAGCGGGAGGGCCAATGAGCAGTTCTTC
D: TRBD2; size: NA; V: TRBV10-3; J: TRBJ2-1; CDR3: CAIRREGGEQFF; DNA: TGTGCCATCAGGCGGGAGGGCGGGGAGCAGTTCTTC
D: TRBD2; size: NA; V: TRBV19; J: TRBJ2-5; CDR3: CASSISGLGQETQYF; DNA: TGTGCCAGTAGTATCTCGGGACTAGGGCAAGAGACCCAGTACTTC
D: NA; size: NA; V: TRBV27; J: TRBJ2-2; CDR3: CASRQGTNTGELFF; DNA: TGTGCCAGCAGACAGGGAACGAACACCGGGGAGCTGTTTTTT